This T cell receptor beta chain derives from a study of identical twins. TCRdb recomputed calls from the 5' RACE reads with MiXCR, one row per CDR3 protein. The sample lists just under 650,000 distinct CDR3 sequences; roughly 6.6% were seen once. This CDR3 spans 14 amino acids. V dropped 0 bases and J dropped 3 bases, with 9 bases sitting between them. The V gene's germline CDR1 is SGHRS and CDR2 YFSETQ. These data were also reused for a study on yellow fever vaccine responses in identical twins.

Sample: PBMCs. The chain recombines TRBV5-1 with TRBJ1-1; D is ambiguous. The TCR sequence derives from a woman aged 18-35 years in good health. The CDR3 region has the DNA TGCGCCAGCAGCTTGGGGCGATGGGACACTGAAGCTTTCTTT. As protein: CASSLGRWDTEAFF.